The next 13 T cell receptor beta chains were all read from a single sample in a study of blood T cell repertoires in COVID-19. Sequenced by immunoSEQ multiplex PCR; TCRdb stores in-frame clones only, minus some. The sample lists 130,000 to 150,000 clones, around 82% seen once, with 13% in the top ten. The sample consisted of peripheral blood. The receptor source for this set is a man between 60 and 75 years old with active or convalescent COVID-19.

V gene TRBV19 combines with J gene TRBJ1-5, with TRBD1 identical over 10 bases. J lost 1 base, V lost 5 bases, and 11 bases had no gene match. The CDR3 covers 18 residues. Germline CDR1 is LNHDA and CDR2 is SQIVND (reference sequence). The CDR3 loop reads CASSVNRDRGQSNQPQHF. The CDR3 region has the DNA TGTGCCAGTAGTGTTAACCGGGACAGGGGCCAGAGCAATCAGCCCCAGCATTTT.

The chain combines TRBV4-1 with TRBJ2-5; 9 nucleotides align to TRBD1. CDR1 is MGHRA, CDR2 YSYEKL, per germline. The CDR3 is 15 amino acids. The V gene end was trimmed by 0 bases and the J gene end by 5 bases; junction bases not matched to a gene: 4. This CDR3 is CASSQEWTGDETQYF. CDR3 DNA: TGCGCCAGCAGCCAAGAATGGACAGGGGACGAGACCCAGTACTTC.

The V and J genes are TRBV7-3 and TRBJ2-7; 11 nucleotides match TRBD2. V lost 3 bases, J lost 5 bases, and 3 bases stayed unmatched. Germline loops: CDR1 SGHTA, CDR2 FQGTGA. The CDR3 has 14 amino acids. The CDR3 nucleotides are TGTGCCAGCAGCTTTAGCGGGAGGGCCCACGAGCAGTACTTC. The encoded protein is CASSFSGRAHEQYF.

The chain's CDR3 is CASSLPRGNSPLHF. DNA of the CDR3: TGTGCCAGCAGCTTACCACGGGGGAATTCACCCCTCCACTTT. This rearrangement joins TRBV7-9 to TRBJ1-6; tentative D call: TRBD1 (5 bases). CDR3 length: 14 residues. The V gene lost 2 bases and the J gene lost 7 bases, with 9 bases spanning the gap. CDR1 SEHNR and CDR2 FQNEAQ come from the germline V gene (reference sequence).

The chain joins TRBV7-2 to TRBJ1-3; D is perhaps TRBD1 (5 bases). The ends were cut back, 4 bases at V and 3 bases at J, with 16 bases in the middle. From germline, CDR1 is SGHTA and CDR2 FQGNSA. This CDR3 is 16 amino acids long. CDR3: CASSWRSGFNGNTIYF. DNA of the CDR3: TGTGCCAGCAGCTGGAGATCAGGGTTCAATGGAAACACCATATATTTT.

This clone was observed once. V usage is TRBV2 and J usage is TRBJ1-1; D might be TRBD1 (6 bases). Trimming stripped 11 bases from V and 0 bases from J, with 16 bases between. CDR1 is SNHLY and CDR2 is FYNNEI in the germline V gene. This CDR3 comprises 14 residues. CDR3 sequence (DNA): TGTGCCCGAAACAGGGTTGGGGTGAACACTGAAGCTTTCTTT. This encodes CARNRVGVNTEAFF.

Only a few counts were recorded for this clone. The V call is TRBV28, the J call TRBJ2-7, with 9 bases matching TRBD2. V shed 6 bases and J 3 bases; nucleotides not matched to a gene: 15. The germline V gene encodes CDR1 MDHEN and CDR2 SYDVKM. The CDR3 runs to 17 residues. The CDR3 here is CASSGQGTGLAGYEQYF. CDR3 bases: TGTGCCAGCAGCGGTCAGGGGACGGGACTAGCCGGCTACGAGCAGTACTTC.

V gene TRBV5-4 combines with J gene TRBJ1-3; D remains ambiguous. Germline CDR1 is SGHNT and CDR2 is YYREEE (reference sequence). CDR3 length: 14 residues. V was shortened by 1 base and J by 0 bases, with 5 bases between the two germline ends. The CDR3 nucleotides are TGTGCCAGCAGCTTGACTGGCTCTGGAAACACCATATATTTT. As protein: CASSLTGSGNTIYF.

V and J are TRBV7-9 and TRBJ2-7, with a tentative D call TRBD2 (6 bases). Germline values: CDR1 SEHNR, CDR2 FQNEAQ (reference sequence). Trimming shortened V by 8 bases and J by 3 bases, and 11 bases separated the two germline ends. The length of the CDR3 is 12 residues. The CDR3 DNA sequence: TGTGCCAGCGGCCACGGGGGCTACGAGCAGTACTTC. It translates to CASGHGGYEQYF.

This chain uses TRBV7-2 with TRBJ2-5; D is possibly TRBD1 (6 bases). V lost 5 bases, J lost 4 bases, and 14 bases lay in between. The length of the CDR3 is 14 residues. Germline CDR1 SGHTA, CDR2 FQGNSA. This chain's CDR3 is CASSPDRSVETQYF. CDR3 nucleotides: TGTGCCAGCAGCCCAGACAGGTCTGTAGAGACCCAGTACTTC.

This chain links TRBV19 with TRBJ1-1, with 8 bases fitting TRBD1. J was trimmed by 5 bases and V by 2 bases; bases with no gene match: 4. CDR1 is LNHDA, CDR2 SQIVND, per germline (reference sequence). This CDR3 region has 14 residues. This CDR3 reads CASSIQGAGTEAFF. CDR3 DNA sequence: TGTGCCAGTAGTATACAGGGGGCTGGGACTGAAGCTTTCTTT. Looking up the rest from reference TRBV19 and TRBJ1-1 gives the full variable domain: DGGITQSPKYLFRKEGQNVTLSCEQNLNHDAMYWYRQDPGQGLRLIYYSQIVNDFQKGDIAEGYSVSREKKESFPLTVTSAQKNPTAFYLCASSIQGAGTEAFFGQGTRLTVV.

This rearrangement joins TRBV7-2 to TRBJ2-3, with D unclear. V lost 5 bases and J lost 2, with 14 bases in between. From germline, CDR1 is SGHTA and CDR2 FQGNSA. This CDR3 has 15 residues. CDR3 sequence reads: CASSRRTGYTDTQYF. In DNA form, the CDR3 reads TGTGCCAGCAGCCGGCGTACGGGTTACACAGATACGCAGTATTTT.

There are a few counts of this clone. The chain uses TRBV12-3 or TRBV12-4 and TRBJ1-5; D is unclear. This CDR3 contains 13 residues. Trimming removed 7 bases from V and 5 bases from J, with 12 bases in between. CDR3 coding DNA: TGTGCCAGCACCAGAGGAGGTTATCAGCCCCAGCATTTT. This codes for CASTRGGYQPQHF.